This TCR beta chain is drawn from a study of blood T cell repertoires in COVID-19. As for the study in general: The origin of the acute and convalescent COVID-19 samples was the United States, Italy and Spain. PBMCs, B-cell-depleted T cells, or T cells were the source of the cDNA or gDNA that made up the material.

The germline V gene encodes CDR1 GTSNPN and CDR2 SVGIG (reference sequence). This CDR3 contains 16 residues. Trimming left V 3 bases short and J 2 bases short, with 17 bases between. Authors' processing steps: Quantification of nucleated cells was approximated via reference gene primer amplification. Clones were sequenced by immunoSEQ multiplex PCR, and TCRdb holds only the in-frame ones, with some missing. D and trimming come from the DNA, and the V and J calls and clone size come from that table. The sample has about 140,000 clones; around 89% are singletons. The chain employs TRBV30 and TRBJ1-5, with D perhaps TRBD1 (5 bases). This receptor was taken from a woman at least 80 years old with acute or convalescent COVID-19. The sequencing input was peripheral blood. In DNA form, the CDR3 reads TGTGCCTGGAGCCCCAGGGAGGTTAGGGGCAATCAGCCCCAGCATTTT. Its protein product is CAWSPREVRGNQPQHF.